This T cell receptor (beta chain) was sequenced for a study of T cells in Graves' hyperthyroidism and ophthalmopathy. The study's findings and limits: Clonotypes that were expanded in thyroid above 0.001 mostly appeared in blood too.

The CDR3 covers 15 residues. CDR1 is SGHTA and CDR2 is FQGNSA in the germline V gene. Between the trimmed V and J ends, which lost 2 bases and 2 bases, there was a span of 12 bases. On the basis of clinical symptoms, serum thyroxine and TRAb, thyroid ultrasound and orbital computed tomography, diagnoses were made. It was RNA transcripts that yielded the amplified TCR beta CDR3 regions. Researchers ran a first-round RT-PCR on the TCR CDR3 using the HTBI primer set. TCRdb called the multiplex PCR reads again in MiXCR, with one record for every CDR3 protein. The table records about 600,000 distinct CDR3 sequences, about 14% of them present only once. This clonotype showed up many times. Its antigen is unidentified.

The J gene is TRBJ1-1, the V gene TRBV7-2, with D tentatively TRBD1 (5 bases). Sequencing input: blood. The receptor comes from a young woman with Graves' ophthalmopathy. The CDR3 region is CASSLSGQINTEAFF. DNA for the CDR3: TGTGCCAGCAGCTTATCGGGGCAGATAAACACTGAAGCTTTCTTT.